This T cell receptor beta chain was profiled in a study of CXCR3-negative and CXCR3-positive naive CD8 T cells (dated by TCRdb to about 2019). Context from the whole study: In total, 120 million to 150 million TRB reads were obtained, which works out to roughly 1.5 +/- 0.3 million reads per library. The TRBV-TRBJ cluster analysis covered naive subsets from several donors and memory cells from 3 donors. Diversity and physicochemical repertoire analyses covered under twelve donors pooled from two independent experiments. The investigation overall reported the following: Freshly isolated PBMCs were used for most assays because CXCR3 expression partially decreased after cryopreservation. Because surface CD5, which has been linked to self-reactivity in mice, was comparable between naive subsets, TCR interaction strength was also inferred from TRB CDR3 physicochemical properties. Both naive subsets had comparably high repertoire diversity, while memory CD8+ T cells had much lower repertoire diversity. TRB CDR3s from CXCR3-positive naive cells showed higher hydrophobicity (lower Kidera factor 4), lower energy, and higher strength and volume indices than CXCR3-negative naive cells. Similar TRBV-TRBJ usage was shown by naive CXCR3-negative and CXCR3-positive cells from the same donor, whereas distinct patterns were shown by memory cells.

CDR1 and CDR2 are read off the germline V gene as SNHLY and FYNNEI. Reading from cysteine to phenylalanine, the CDR3 counts 23 amino acids. No DNA appears here. Each CD8+ T cell subset was flow-sorted in triplicate, and 300,000 or so cells per subset were placed directly into RLT lysis buffer. Naive CD8+ T cells were defined stringently as CD45RO-CCR7+CD27+CD95- to exclude memory contaminants. Using standard density gradient centrifugation, peripheral blood mononuclear cells were isolated from buffy coats. A FACSAria III was used to flow-sort naive CD8+ T cells into CXCR3-negative and CXCR3-positive populations. Total RNA was extracted from sorted cells using an RNeasy Mini Kit. Worth noting for this clonotype: This clone's antigen is unknown.

The instrument was a NextSeq 550. The Human TCR Profiling Kit (MiLaboratory) was used to make UMI-labeled 5' RACE TRB cDNA libraries. The full amount of extracted RNA was used for cDNA synthesis, and the full amount of resulting cDNA was used for PCR amplification. The libraries were made side by side, with each library going through the same number of PCR cycles. Turning to the authors' computational methods: With a requirement of at least two reads per UMI, MIGEC and MiXCR extracted about 50,000 +/- 10,000 unique UMI-labeled TRB cDNA molecules per library. On average, around 40,000 +/- 10,000 functional in-frame TRB CDR3 nucleotide clonotypes lacking stop codons were found per library. After downsampling to 5000 UMI-labeled TRB molecules per sample, diversity metrics, including normalized Shannon-Wiener and Chao1, were computed in VDJtools. For the central five CDR3 residues, VDJtools calculated physicochemical properties weighted by clonotype size, namely interaction energy, strength, volume and Kidera factor 4. TCRdb reprocessed the sequencing reads and holds a single record per CDR3 protein sequence, with no DNA. TCRdb's processing, not the study's, gives the V and J calls here. This sample's listing comprises roughly 120,000 distinct CDR3 sequences. The top ten hold 0.59% of the sample.

This sequence uses TRBV2 and TRBJ2-6; TCRdb's D call of TRBD1 is untestable without DNA. The sequence was collected from a human donor in good health. Some clones in this sample may be carry-over from other donors' samples. The sample taken for sequencing was naive CXCR3+ CD8+ T cells from blood. The cell subset or site label on this specimen signifies: CD45RO-CCR7+CD27+CD95- naive CD8+ T cells expressing CXCR3 (TNR3+). The CDR3 protein is CASRERQGGGPYEMISGANVLTF.